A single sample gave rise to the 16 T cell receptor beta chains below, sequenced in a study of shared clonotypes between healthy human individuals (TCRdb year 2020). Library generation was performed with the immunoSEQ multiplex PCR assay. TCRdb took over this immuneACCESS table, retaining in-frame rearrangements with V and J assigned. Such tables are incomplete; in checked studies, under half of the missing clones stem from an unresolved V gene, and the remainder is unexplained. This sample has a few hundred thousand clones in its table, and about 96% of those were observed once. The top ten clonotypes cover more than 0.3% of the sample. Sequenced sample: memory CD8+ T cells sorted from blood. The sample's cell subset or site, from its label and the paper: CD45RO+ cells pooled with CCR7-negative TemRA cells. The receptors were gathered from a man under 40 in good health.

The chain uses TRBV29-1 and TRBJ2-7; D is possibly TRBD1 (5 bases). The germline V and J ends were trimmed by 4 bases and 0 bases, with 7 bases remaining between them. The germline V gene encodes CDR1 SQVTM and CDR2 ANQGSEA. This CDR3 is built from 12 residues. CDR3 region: CSVAQASYEQYF. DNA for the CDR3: TGCAGCGTTGCACAGGCCTCCTACGAGCAGTACTTC.

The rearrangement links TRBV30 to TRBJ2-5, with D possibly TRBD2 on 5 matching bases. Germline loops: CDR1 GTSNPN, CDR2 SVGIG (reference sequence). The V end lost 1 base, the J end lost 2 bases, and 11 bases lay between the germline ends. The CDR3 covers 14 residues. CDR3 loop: CAWSGLPGQETQYF. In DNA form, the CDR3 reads TGTGCCTGGAGTGGACTACCGGGACAAGAGACCCAGTACTTC.

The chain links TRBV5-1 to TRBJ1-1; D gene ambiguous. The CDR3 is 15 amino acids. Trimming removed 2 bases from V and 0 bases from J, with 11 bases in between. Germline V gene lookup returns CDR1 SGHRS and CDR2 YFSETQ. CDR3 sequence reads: CASSFVPGLNTEAFF. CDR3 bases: TGCGCCAGCAGCTTTGTCCCGGGCTTGAACACTGAAGCTTTCTTT.

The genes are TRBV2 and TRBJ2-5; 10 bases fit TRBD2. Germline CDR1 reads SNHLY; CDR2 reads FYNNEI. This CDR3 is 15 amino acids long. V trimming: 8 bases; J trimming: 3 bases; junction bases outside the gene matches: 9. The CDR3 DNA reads TGTGCCAGCGGCGGGATAGCGGGAGGAAAAGAGACCCAGTACTTC. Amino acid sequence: CASGGIAGGKETQYF.

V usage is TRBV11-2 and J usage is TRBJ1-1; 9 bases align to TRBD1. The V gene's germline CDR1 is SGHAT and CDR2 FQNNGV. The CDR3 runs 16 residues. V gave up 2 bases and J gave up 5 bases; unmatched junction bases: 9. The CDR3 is CASSLKQGAGLTEAFF. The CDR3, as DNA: TGTGCCAGCAGCTTAAAACAGGGGGCGGGGTTAACTGAAGCTTTCTTT.

The CDR3 region has the DNA TGTGCCAGTCGGGGGGGACACAATGAGCAGTTCTTC. Encoded protein: CASRGGHNEQFF. The rearrangement links TRBV19 to TRBJ2-1; 8 nucleotides line up with TRBD2. Germline loops: CDR1 LNHDA, CDR2 SQIVND (reference sequence). V trimming: 8 bases; J trimming: 5 bases; junction bases outside the gene matches: 2. The CDR3 is 12 residues long.

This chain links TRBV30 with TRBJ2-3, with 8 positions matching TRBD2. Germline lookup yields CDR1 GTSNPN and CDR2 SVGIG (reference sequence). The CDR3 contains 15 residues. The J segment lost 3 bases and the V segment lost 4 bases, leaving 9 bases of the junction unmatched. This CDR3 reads CAWNLVGGRTDTQYF. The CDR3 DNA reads TGTGCCTGGAACCTGGTGGGCGGGAGGACAGATACGCAGTATTTT.

The CDR3 loop reads CAWSVFSGANVLTF. For the CDR3, the DNA is TGTGCCTGGAGTGTCTTCTCTGGGGCCAACGTCCTGACTTTC. V is TRBV30 and J is TRBJ2-6; D is unclear. This CDR3 has 14 amino acids. V was trimmed by 0 bases and J by 0 bases, leaving 3 bases between them. The V gene's germline CDR1 is GTSNPN and CDR2 SVGIG (reference sequence).

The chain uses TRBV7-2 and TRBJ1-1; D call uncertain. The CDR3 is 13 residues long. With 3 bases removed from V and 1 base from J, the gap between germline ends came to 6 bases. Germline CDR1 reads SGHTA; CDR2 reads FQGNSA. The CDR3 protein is CASSFRSNTEAFF. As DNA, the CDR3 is TGTGCCAGCAGCTTCAGGTCGAACACTGAAGCTTTCTTT.

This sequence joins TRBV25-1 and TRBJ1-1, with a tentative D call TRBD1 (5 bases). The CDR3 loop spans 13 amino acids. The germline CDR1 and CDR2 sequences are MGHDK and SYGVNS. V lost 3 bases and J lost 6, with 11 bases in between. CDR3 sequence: CASSEDTSPEAFF. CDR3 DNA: TGTGCCAGCAGTGAGGACACTTCCCCTGAAGCTTTCTTT.

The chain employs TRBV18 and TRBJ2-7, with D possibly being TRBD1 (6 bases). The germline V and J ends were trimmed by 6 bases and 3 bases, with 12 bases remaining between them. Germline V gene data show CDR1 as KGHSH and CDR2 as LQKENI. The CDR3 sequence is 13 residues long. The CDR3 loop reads CASSPGTFYEQYF. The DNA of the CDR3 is TGTGCCAGCTCCCCCGGGACATTCTACGAGCAGTACTTC.

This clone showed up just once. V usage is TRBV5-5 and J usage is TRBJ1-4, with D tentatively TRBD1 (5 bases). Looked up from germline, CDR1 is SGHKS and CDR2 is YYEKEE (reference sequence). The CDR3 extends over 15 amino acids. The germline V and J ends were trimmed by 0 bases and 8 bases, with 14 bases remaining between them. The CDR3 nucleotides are TGTGCCAGCAGCTTGGTCAGAGGGGAGGCGGAAAAACTGTTTTTT. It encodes CASSLVRGEAEKLFF.

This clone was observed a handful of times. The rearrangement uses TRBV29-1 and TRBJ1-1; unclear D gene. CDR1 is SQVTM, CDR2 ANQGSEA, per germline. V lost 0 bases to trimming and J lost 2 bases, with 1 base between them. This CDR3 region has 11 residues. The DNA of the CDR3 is TGCAGCGTTGAAGACAACACTGAAGCTTTCTTT. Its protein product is CSVEDNTEAFF.

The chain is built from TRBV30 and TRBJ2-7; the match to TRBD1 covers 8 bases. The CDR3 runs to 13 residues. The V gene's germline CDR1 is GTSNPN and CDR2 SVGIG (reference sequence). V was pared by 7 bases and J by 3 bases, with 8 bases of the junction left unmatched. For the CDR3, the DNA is TGTGCCTTCTCTCGGGACAGGATCTACGAGCAGTACTTC. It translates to CAFSRDRIYEQYF.

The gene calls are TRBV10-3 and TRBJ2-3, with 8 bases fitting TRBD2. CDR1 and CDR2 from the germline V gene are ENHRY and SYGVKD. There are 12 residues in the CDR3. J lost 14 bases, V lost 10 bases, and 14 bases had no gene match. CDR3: CATENGTSPLYF. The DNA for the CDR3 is TGTGCCACCGAAAATGGGACTAGTCCTCTGTATTTT.

The CDR3 spells CASSFSGEGEETQYF. CDR3 coding DNA: TGTGCCAGCAGTTTCTCTGGGGAGGGTGAAGAGACCCAGTACTTC. This sequence joins TRBV27 and TRBJ2-5, with TRBD2 matching over 7 bases. The CDR3 spans 15 residues. Trimming removed 3 bases from V and 3 bases from J; junction bases left unmatched: 7. The germline CDR1 and CDR2 sequences are MNHEY and SMNVEV (reference sequence).